Here is one T cell receptor beta chain with its context. What it binds is not known. Other DNA sequences within the sample encode an identical CDR3. The germline V gene encodes CDR1 MDHEN and CDR2 SYDVKM. CDR3 length: 12 residues. Deletions cut 3 bases from V and 0 bases from J, with 1 base between. The data derive from a study of CD4 T cells in relation to SARS-CoV-2 and coronaviruses. Broader study findings: About 65% of donors had memory CD4+ clonotypes crossrecognizing SARS-CoV-2 and common cold coronavirus spike.

Naive or memory CD4+ cells were cultured 1:1 with T cell-depleted PBMCs plus CEF. TCRdb keeps only in-frame clones here, not all; method: immunoSEQ multiplex PCR. The sample holds 30,000 to 45,000 clones, just over 75% seen once. This sequence was found in an adult with COVID-19. The sequenced material came from memory CD4+ T cells from PBMCs, cultured in vitro. The rearrangement links TRBV28 to TRBJ2-3; D remains unclear. Here the CDR3 reads CASSLSTDTQYF. The CDR3 region has the DNA TGTGCCAGCAGTTTGAGCACAGATACGCAGTATTTT.